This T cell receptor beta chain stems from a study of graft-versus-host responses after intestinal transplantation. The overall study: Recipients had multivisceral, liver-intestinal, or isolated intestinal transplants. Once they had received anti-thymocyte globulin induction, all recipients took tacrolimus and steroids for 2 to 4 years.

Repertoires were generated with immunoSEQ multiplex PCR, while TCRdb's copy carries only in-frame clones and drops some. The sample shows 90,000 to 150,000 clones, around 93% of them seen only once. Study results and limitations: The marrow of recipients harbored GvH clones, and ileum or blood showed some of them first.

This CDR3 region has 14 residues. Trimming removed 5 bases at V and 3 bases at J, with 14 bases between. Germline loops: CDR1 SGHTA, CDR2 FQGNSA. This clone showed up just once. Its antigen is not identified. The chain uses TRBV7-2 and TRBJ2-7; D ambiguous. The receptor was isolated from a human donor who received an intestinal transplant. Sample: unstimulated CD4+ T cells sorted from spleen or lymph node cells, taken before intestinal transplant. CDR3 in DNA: TGTGCCAGCAGCGAAGGATTGCTGGACTACGAGCAGTACTTC. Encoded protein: CASSEGLLDYEQYF.